This TCR beta chain was obtained from a study of cytomegalovirus exposure and HLA in healthy donors. Study outcomes and limitations: TCR beta sequences reportedly predicted most subjects' HLA-A and HLA-B alleles accurately. Earlier analysis found most TCR beta V segments productive about 90% or about 30% of the time.

Trimming removed 4 bases from V and 1 base from J; junction bases left unmatched: 2. Germline V gives CDR1 SGHTS, CDR2 YDEGEE. The CDR3 covers 15 residues. As for this clone: Its specificity is unknown.

13 Jbeta primers and 60 Vbeta primers were used for the PCR. Source study methods: There were some 87 million unique TCR beta chains by a later count, and around 10 million of them were shared. Produced via immunoSEQ multiplex PCR; TCRdb's table is partial and in-frame only. That table supplies the V and J calls and clone size; D and trimming were determined from the DNA. The table records roughly 220,000 clones, approximately 80% of them present only once. V and J are TRBV5-8 and TRBJ1-5, with 10 bases lining up with TRBD1. Sequences were obtained from PBMCs. The receptor's source is a man between 50 and 59 years old in good health and CMV-seronegative. CDR3 loop: CASSAGQGSNQPQHF. CDR3 nucleotide sequence: TGTGCCAGCAGCGCGGGACAGGGGAGCAATCAGCCCCAGCATTTT.